This T cell receptor beta chain is drawn from a study of blood T cell repertoires in COVID-19. There are 13 residues in the CDR3. The V gene lost 6 bases and the J gene lost 0 bases, with 8 bases spanning the gap. Germline values: CDR1 SGHAT, CDR2 FQNNGV. TCRdb's copy holds only in-frame clones and misses some; the assay was immunoSEQ multiplex PCR. The data contain about 210,000 clones, just under 90% of them singletons. The genes are TRBV11-2 and TRBJ1-2; D is uncertain. The sequence came from a man aged 25 to 40 who had recovered from COVID-19. Input material: PBMCs or T cells enriched from blood (not recorded which). This chain's CDR3 is CASRKLANYGYTF. The DNA of the CDR3 is TGTGCCAGCAGAAAACTGGCTAACTATGGCTACACCTTC.